These 26 T cell receptor beta chains were all obtained from the same sample, sequenced in a study of shared clonotypes between healthy human individuals. Sequencing used immunoSEQ multiplex PCR; TCRdb keeps in-frame clones, though not all of them. The repertoire holds millions of clones, with more than 85% as singletons. Naive CD8 cells lacked CD45RO and underwent positive selection for CCR7, leaving out terminally differentiated effector memory CD45RA+ cells. The sequenced sample consisted of naive CD8+ T cells from PBMCs. All receptors come from a man aged 18 to 29 in good health. Some clones in this sample may be carry-over from other donors' samples.

The V call is TRBV4-3, the J call TRBJ2-1, with 12 bases matching TRBD2. J was trimmed by 7 bases and V by 2 bases; bases with no gene match: 21. Germline V gene lookup returns CDR1 LGHNA and CDR2 YSLEER. This CDR3 has 21 residues. As DNA, the CDR3 is TGCGCCAGCAGCCAACCAAAGACTAGCGGGAGAAGGTTGGGGCCCGGAAATGAGCAGTTCTTC. This codes for CASSQPKTSGRRLGPGNEQFF.

The V gene is TRBV6-6, the J gene TRBJ2-7, with D tentatively TRBD1 (6 bases). This CDR3 spans 15 amino acids. Trimming shortened V by 1 base and J by 0 bases, and 10 bases separated the two germline ends. Germline-derived CDR1 and CDR2 are MNHNY and SVGAGI (reference sequence). The CDR3 DNA follows: TGTGCCAGCAGTTACTGGTCAGGGGACTCCTACGAGCAGTACTTC. Protein: CASSYWSGDSYEQYF.

The rearrangement links TRBV6-1 to TRBJ2-7; 9 bases line up with TRBD2. The CDR3 is 16 amino acids. Germline assignment: CDR1 MNHNS and CDR2 SASEGT. The J segment lost 3 bases and the V segment lost 1 base, leaving 7 bases of the junction unmatched. The CDR3 sequence is CASSEGRGLANYEQYF. As DNA, the CDR3 is TGTGCCAGCAGTGAAGGCAGGGGACTAGCTAACTACGAGCAGTACTTC.

The rearrangement uses TRBV7-2 and TRBJ1-5; D not resolved. The CDR3 is 15 residues long. The germline V gene has CDR1 SGHTA and CDR2 FQGNSA. V lost 0 bases to trimming and J lost 3 bases, with 9 bases between them. The CDR3 is CASSLAGFANQPQHF. DNA for the CDR3: TGTGCCAGCAGCTTAGCAGGGTTCGCCAATCAGCCCCAGCATTTT.

The chain couples TRBV6-5 to TRBJ1-4, with TRBD1 matching 8 bases. CDR1 and CDR2 (germline): MNHEY, SVGAGI. The CDR3 is made up of 15 amino acids. The V segment lost 0 bases and the J segment 8 bases; nucleotides outside the gene matches: 5. In nucleotides, the CDR3 is TGTGCCAGCAGTTACTCGGACAGGGATGGGGAAAAACTGTTTTTT. Translation: CASSYSDRDGEKLFF.

The chain links TRBV29-1 to TRBJ1-2; maybe TRBD1 (5 bases). The CDR3 spans 13 residues. Trimming cost V 6 bases and J 5 bases, with 16 bases left between them. Germline-derived CDR1 and CDR2 are SQVTM and ANQGSEA. The CDR3 loop reads CSVDPTDAYGYTF. DNA of the CDR3: TGCAGCGTCGATCCGACAGACGCTTATGGCTACACCTTC.

The chain is built from TRBV27 and TRBJ2-7; TRBD1 matches at 8 bases. Germline lookup yields CDR1 MNHEY and CDR2 SMNVEV (reference sequence). This CDR3 spans 15 amino acids. The ends lost 5 bases at V and 2 bases at J; junction bases unmatched: 8. CDR3 in amino acids: CASSHRQGSPYEQYF. CDR3 bases: TGTGCCAGCAGTCATCGACAGGGGTCTCCCTACGAGCAGTACTTC.

The chain links TRBV6-1 to TRBJ2-7; TRBD1 might be the D (6 bases). The germline gives CDR1 MNHNS, CDR2 SASEGT. Trimming shortened V by 6 bases and J by 0 bases, and 12 bases separated the two germline ends. The CDR3 runs 14 residues. The DNA of the CDR3 is TGTGCCAGCAGCTTCGGGACAACCTCCTACGAGCAGTACTTC. Its translation is CASSFGTTSYEQYF.

V gene TRBV7-6 combines with J gene TRBJ2-3, with TRBD2 identical over 12 bases. V dropped 5 bases and J dropped 1; count of bases not matched to a gene: 10. CDR3 size: 18 residues. The germline CDR1 and CDR2 sequences are SGHVS and FNYEAQ. The CDR3 coding sequence is TGTGCCAGCAGCCGTGGACTAGCGGGGTACGGTCGCACAGATACGCAGTATTTT. Its protein product is CASSRGLAGYGRTDTQYF.

The rearrangement uses TRBV9 and TRBJ2-1, with TRBD2 identical over 11 bases. This CDR3 comprises 15 residues. Trimming at V came to 7 bases and at J to 5 bases, leaving 8 bases not matched to a gene. Germline loops: CDR1 SGDLS, CDR2 YYNGEE. The CDR3 loop reads CASSRLAGLHNEQFF. In DNA, the CDR3 is TGTGCCAGCTCGAGACTAGCGGGGCTGCACAATGAGCAGTTCTTC. The full variable domain, its missing parts supplied by reference TRBV9 and TRBJ2-1, is DSGVTQTPKHLITATGQRVTLRCSPRSGDLSVYWYQQSLDQGLQFLIQYYNGEERAKGNILERFSAQQFPDLHSELNLSSLELGDSALYFCASSRLAGLHNEQFFGPGTRLTVL.

The chain combines TRBV27 with TRBJ2-5; D uncertain. The V end lost 5 bases, the J end lost 1 base, and 17 bases lay between the germline ends. The CDR3 contains 16 residues. Per germline, CDR1 MNHEY and CDR2 SMNVEV (reference sequence). The CDR3 DNA is TGTGCCAGCAGTCCCTTCCAGTTAGGCAGCCAAGAGACCCAGTACTTC. Amino acids: CASSPFQLGSQETQYF.

The rearrangement links TRBV5-8 to TRBJ2-4; no firm D call. In germline, CDR1 is SGHTS, CDR2 YDEGEE. The CDR3 totals 16 residues. Deletions cut 4 bases from V and 6 bases from J, with 20 bases between. The CDR3 bases are TGTGCCAGCAGCCCACCACTTACCGGCCCCGGAAACATTCAGTACTTC. Translating it yields CASSPPLTGPGNIQYF.

The rearrangement links TRBV5-8 to TRBJ2-7; 13 bases match TRBD2. V gave up 4 bases and J gave up 4 bases; unmatched junction bases: 5. Germline loops: CDR1 SGHTS, CDR2 YDEGEE. This CDR3 contains 15 residues. The CDR3 reads CASSPRTSGSYEQYF. CDR3 in DNA: TGTGCCAGCAGCCCGAGGACTAGCGGGAGTTACGAGCAGTACTTC.

The chain recombines TRBV4-1 with TRBJ1-2; D not certain. Trimming removed 3 bases at V and 5 bases at J, with 16 bases between. Germline V CDR1 and CDR2: MGHRA, YSYEKL. The CDR3 is 15 amino acids. DNA of the CDR3: TGCGCCAGCAGCCAGCATGGAGACGGAATTTATGGCTACACCTTC. This sequence encodes CASSQHGDGIYGYTF.

V gene TRBV28 combines with J gene TRBJ2-4; D is ambiguous. Per the germline V gene, CDR1 is MDHEN and CDR2 is SYDVKM. This CDR3 contains 14 residues. V dropped 5 bases and J dropped 4 bases, with 12 bases sitting between them. Written as DNA, the CDR3 is TGTGCCAGCAGTGACCGTTTGGGGAAAAACATTCAGTACTTC. This translates into CASSDRLGKNIQYF.

This clone was seen once. Other DNA sequences from this sample encode an identical CDR3 as well. The chain combines TRBV28 with TRBJ2-7; no clear D. The CDR3 has 12 amino acids. Germline CDR1 is MDHEN and CDR2 is SYDVKM. V lost 2 bases and J 3 bases, leaving 5 bases between the germline ends. DNA of the CDR3: TGTGCCAGCAGTTTACTAGGCTACGAGCAGTACTTC. Translating it yields CASSLLGYEQYF.

This chain links TRBV7-9 with TRBJ2-5, with D perhaps TRBD1 or TRBD2 (5 bases each). Trimming shortened V by 4 bases and J by 0 bases, and 9 bases separated the two germline ends. CDR3 length: 14 amino acids. The germline CDR1 and CDR2 sequences are SEHNR and FQNEAQ (reference sequence). The CDR3 nucleotides read TGTGCCAGCAGCTCCACGGGACACCAAGAGACCCAGTACTTC. Its translation: CASSSTGHQETQYF.

V and J are TRBV4-2 and TRBJ1-3; 7 bases line up with TRBD1. The CDR3 length is 17 residues. The germline CDR1 and CDR2 sequences are LGHNA and YNFKEQ. V shed 4 bases, J shed 1 base, and the junction held 10 bases outside the gene matches. CDR3 loop: CASSLGQDVSSGNTIYF. The CDR3 nucleotides read TGTGCCAGCAGCCTTGGACAGGATGTGAGTTCTGGAAACACCATATATTTT.

V and J are TRBV5-6 and TRBJ2-5, with TRBD2 matching over 13 bases. Trimming took 3 bases from V and 4 from J; bases not matched to a gene: 6. CDR3 length equals 16 residues. Germline values: CDR1 SGHDT, CDR2 YYEEEE. The CDR3 sequence: CASSWGTSGIGETQYF. The CDR3, as DNA: TGTGCCAGCAGCTGGGGGACTAGCGGGATTGGAGAGACCCAGTACTTC.

The chain uses TRBV15 and TRBJ2-3, with a weak D call TRBD1 (5 bases). CDR3 size: 12 residues. CDR1 LNHNV and CDR2 YYDKDF come from the germline V gene (reference sequence). Trimming took 6 bases from V and 1 from J, leaving 5 bases between them. CDR3 loop: CATRGRTDTQYF. CDR3 in DNA: TGTGCCACCAGGGGGCGCACAGATACGCAGTATTTT.

The V and J genes are TRBV18 and TRBJ2-3, with 11 bases fitting TRBD1. The CDR3 sequence is 15 residues long. Germline trimming cut 7 bases from V and 5 bases from J; bases unmatched to any gene: 8. From germline, CDR1 is KGHSH and CDR2 LQKENI. The CDR3 sequence is CASYLDRGHEDTQYF. CDR3 coding DNA: TGTGCCAGCTACCTGGACAGGGGGCATGAAGATACGCAGTATTTT.

The V and J genes are TRBV5-4 and TRBJ2-3; TRBD1 agrees at 7 bases. After removal of 0 bases from V and 1 base from J, the junction contained 5 bases not matched to a gene. Looked up from germline, CDR1 is SGHNT and CDR2 is YYREEE (reference sequence). The CDR3 consists of 16 residues. DNA for the CDR3: TGTGCCAGCAGCTTGGTGAGGGGGCATGGCACAGATACGCAGTATTTT. The encoded protein is CASSLVRGHGTDTQYF.

The V and J genes are TRBV27 and TRBJ2-1; TRBD1 agrees at 8 bases. This CDR3 is 16 amino acids long. J was trimmed by 2 bases and V by 2 bases; bases with no gene match: 5. CDR1 is MNHEY, CDR2 SMNVEV, per germline (reference sequence). This CDR3 reads CASSLGGTGPYNEQFF. The CDR3 region has the DNA TGTGCCAGCAGTTTAGGTGGGACAGGACCCTACAATGAGCAGTTCTTC.

V and J are TRBV11-2 and TRBJ2-3; 7 bases fit TRBD2. This CDR3 contains 17 residues. CDR1 is SGHAT, CDR2 FQNNGV, per germline. The V gene end was trimmed by 5 bases and the J gene end by 1 base; junction bases not matched to a gene: 12. The CDR3 protein is CASSLAADLYGTDTQYF. As DNA, the CDR3 is TGTGCCAGCAGCCTAGCGGCAGATCTCTATGGCACAGATACGCAGTATTTT.

Regarding this clone: The sample has other DNA sequences that encode this CDR3 too. The chain is built from TRBV27 and TRBJ2-7; the D is unclear. This CDR3 is built from 13 residues. CDR1 and CDR2 from the germline V gene are MNHEY and SMNVEV (reference sequence). V lost 3 bases and J 2 bases, leaving 8 bases between the germline ends. In DNA, the CDR3 is TGTGCCAGCAGTTTGGGCGTAGCCTACGAGCAGTACTTC. It is translated as CASSLGVAYEQYF.

This chain uses TRBV7-5 with TRBJ2-7; the table's D gene call, TRBD1, was not cross checked with the DNA. TRBV7-5 is shown as a pseudogene. This CDR3 has 15 residues. In DNA form, the CDR3 reads TGTGCCAGAAGCTTAAATTTCTCCCAGTTATACGATCCGTACTTC. Translating gives CARSLNFSQLYDPYF.